This T cell receptor (beta chain) was found in a study of beta chain features in type 1 diabetes. This clone was picked up a small number of times. What it binds is not known. cDNA synthesis used the whole RNA isolate, giving expressed TCRB sequences. Here immunoSEQ multiplex PCR was the method, and the copy in TCRdb shows in-frame clones only, minus some. The data show roughly 150,000 clones, with approximately 8.7% seen just once and under 0.75% held by the top ten. Regarding the study as a whole: Insertion counts at VDJ junctions were lower in type 1 diabetes patients, who also showed more deletions there. Moderate but significant shortening of TCRB CDR3s was recorded in all four CD4+ subsets from Type 1 diabetes patients. When cDNA is sequenced, cells with high TCR expression could be over-represented.

Trimming removed 5 bases at V and 9 bases at J, with 25 bases between. CDR1 MDHEN and CDR2 SYDVKM come from the germline V gene. CDR3 size: 16 residues. The receptor was isolated from a woman aged 25 to 39 with type 1 diabetes. J is TRBJ1-2 and V is TRBV28; no firm D call. What was sequenced was central memory CD4+ T cells from blood. In DNA, the CDR3 is TGTGCCAGCAGTCGAAACCTTTACGGCGGCAGTTGGAGCTACACCTTC. Its translation is CASSRNLYGGSWSYTF.